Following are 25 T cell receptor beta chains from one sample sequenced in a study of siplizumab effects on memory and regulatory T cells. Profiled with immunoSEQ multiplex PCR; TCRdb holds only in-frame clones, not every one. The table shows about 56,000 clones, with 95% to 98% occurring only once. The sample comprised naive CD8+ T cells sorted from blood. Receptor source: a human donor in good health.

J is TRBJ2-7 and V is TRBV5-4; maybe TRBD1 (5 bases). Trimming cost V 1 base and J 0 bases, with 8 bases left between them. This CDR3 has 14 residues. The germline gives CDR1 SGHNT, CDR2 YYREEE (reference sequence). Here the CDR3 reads CASSLRGLSYEQYF. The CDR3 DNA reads TGTGCCAGCAGCTTGAGGGGTCTCTCCTACGAGCAGTACTTC.

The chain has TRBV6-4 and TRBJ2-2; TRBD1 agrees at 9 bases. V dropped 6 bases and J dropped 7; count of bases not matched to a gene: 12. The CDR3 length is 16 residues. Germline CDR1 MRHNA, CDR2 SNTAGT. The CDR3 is CASRPGTGWCGGELFF. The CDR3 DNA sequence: TGTGCCAGCAGACCCGGGACAGGGTGGTGTGGCGGGGAGCTGTTTTTT.

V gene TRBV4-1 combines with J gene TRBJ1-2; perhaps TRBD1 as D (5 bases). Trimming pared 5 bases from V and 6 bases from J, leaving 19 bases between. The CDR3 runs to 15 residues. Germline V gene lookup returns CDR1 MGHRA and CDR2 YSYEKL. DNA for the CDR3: TGCGCCAGCAGCTACCGGCGGGACGGGTTAGATGGCTACACCTTC. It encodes CASSYRRDGLDGYTF.

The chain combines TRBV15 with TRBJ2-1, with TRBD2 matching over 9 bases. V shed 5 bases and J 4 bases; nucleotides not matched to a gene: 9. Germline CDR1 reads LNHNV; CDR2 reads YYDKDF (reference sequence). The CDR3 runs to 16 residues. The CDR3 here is CATSGIAGADYNEQFF. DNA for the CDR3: TGTGCCACCAGCGGCATAGCGGGAGCGGATTACAATGAGCAGTTCTTC.

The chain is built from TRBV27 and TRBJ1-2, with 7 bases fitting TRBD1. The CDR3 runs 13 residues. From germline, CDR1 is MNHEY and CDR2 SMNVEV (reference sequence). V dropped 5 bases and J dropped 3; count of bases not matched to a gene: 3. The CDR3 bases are TGTGCCAGCAGTCCCGGGACAGACTATGGCTACACCTTC. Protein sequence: CASSPGTDYGYTF.

For the CDR3, the DNA is TGTGCCAGCAGTCGGGGGGCGCACTATGGCTACACCTTC. Amino acids: CASSRGAHYGYTF. The rearrangement uses TRBV27 and TRBJ1-2; possibly TRBD1 for D (6 bases). With 5 bases removed from V and 3 bases from J, the gap between germline ends came to 10 bases. This CDR3 is built from 13 residues. Germline-derived CDR1 and CDR2 are MNHEY and SMNVEV (reference sequence).

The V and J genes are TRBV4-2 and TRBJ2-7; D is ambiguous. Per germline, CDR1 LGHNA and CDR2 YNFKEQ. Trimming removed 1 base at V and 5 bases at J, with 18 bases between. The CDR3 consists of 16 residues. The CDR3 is CASSQVGKRTLHEQYF. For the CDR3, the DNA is TGTGCCAGCAGCCAAGTTGGGAAAAGGACCCTCCACGAGCAGTACTTC.

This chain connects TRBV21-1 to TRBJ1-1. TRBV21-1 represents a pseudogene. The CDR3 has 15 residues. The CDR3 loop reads CASSKVGGGGTEAFF. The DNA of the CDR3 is TGTGCCAGCAGCAAAGTGGGCGGGGGTGGCACTGAAGCTTTCTTT.

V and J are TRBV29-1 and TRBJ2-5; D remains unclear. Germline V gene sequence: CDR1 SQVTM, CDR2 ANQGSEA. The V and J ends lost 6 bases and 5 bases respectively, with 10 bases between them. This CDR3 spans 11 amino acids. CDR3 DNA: TGCAGCGTATATAGTGGGGAGACCCAGTACTTC. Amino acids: CSVYSGETQYF.

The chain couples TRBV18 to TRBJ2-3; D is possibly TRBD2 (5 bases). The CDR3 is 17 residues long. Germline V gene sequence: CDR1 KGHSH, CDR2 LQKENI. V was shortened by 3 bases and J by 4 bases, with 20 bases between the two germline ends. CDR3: CASSPFGVPHTSDTQYF. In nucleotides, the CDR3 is TGTGCCAGCTCACCTTTCGGGGTCCCCCACACGTCAGATACGCAGTATTTT.

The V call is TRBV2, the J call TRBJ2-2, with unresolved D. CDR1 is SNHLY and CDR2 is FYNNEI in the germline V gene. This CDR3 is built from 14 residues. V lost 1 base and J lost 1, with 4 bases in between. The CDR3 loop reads CASSEGWNTGELFF. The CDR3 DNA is TGTGCCAGCAGTGAAGGGTGGAACACCGGGGAGCTGTTTTTT.

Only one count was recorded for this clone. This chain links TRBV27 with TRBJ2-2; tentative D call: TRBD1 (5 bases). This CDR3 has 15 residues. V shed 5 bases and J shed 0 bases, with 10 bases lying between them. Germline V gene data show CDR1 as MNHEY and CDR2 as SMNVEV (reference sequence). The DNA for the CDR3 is TGTGCCAGCAGTCTCTACAGGACGAACACCGGGGAGCTGTTTTTT. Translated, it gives CASSLYRTNTGELFF.

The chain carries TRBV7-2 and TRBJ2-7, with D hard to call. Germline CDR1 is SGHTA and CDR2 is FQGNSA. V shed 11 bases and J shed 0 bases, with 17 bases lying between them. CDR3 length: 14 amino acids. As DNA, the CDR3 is TGTGCCTCCAGTCTCCATGGTAGCTCCTACGAGCAGTACTTC. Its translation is CASSLHGSSYEQYF.

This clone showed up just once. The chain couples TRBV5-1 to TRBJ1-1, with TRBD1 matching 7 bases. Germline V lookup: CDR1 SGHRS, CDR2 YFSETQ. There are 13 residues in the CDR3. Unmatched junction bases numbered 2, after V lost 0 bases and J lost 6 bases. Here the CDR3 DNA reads TGCGCCAGCAGCTTGGAAGGGGGCTCTGAAGCTTTCTTT. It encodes CASSLEGGSEAFF.

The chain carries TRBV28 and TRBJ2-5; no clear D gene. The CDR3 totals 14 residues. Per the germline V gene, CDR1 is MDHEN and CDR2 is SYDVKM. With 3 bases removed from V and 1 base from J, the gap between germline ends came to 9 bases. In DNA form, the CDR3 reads TGTGCCAGCAGTTTTGGGCAAGGCCAAGAGACCCAGTACTTC. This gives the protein CASSFGQGQETQYF.

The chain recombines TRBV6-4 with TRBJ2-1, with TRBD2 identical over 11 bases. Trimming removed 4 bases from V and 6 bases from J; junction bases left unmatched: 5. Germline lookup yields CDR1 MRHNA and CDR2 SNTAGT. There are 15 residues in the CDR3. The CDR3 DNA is TGTGCCAGCAGTGCCTCCGGGACTAGCGGCAATGAGCAGTTCTTC. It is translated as CASSASGTSGNEQFF.

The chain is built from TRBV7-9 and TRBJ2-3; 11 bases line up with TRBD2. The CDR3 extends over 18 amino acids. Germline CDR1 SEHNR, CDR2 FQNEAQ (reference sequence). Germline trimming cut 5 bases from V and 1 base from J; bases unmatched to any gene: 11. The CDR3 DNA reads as TGTGCCAGCAGCCCTTGGGTGACTAGCGGGACCGGCACAGATACGCAGTATTTT. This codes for CASSPWVTSGTGTDTQYF.

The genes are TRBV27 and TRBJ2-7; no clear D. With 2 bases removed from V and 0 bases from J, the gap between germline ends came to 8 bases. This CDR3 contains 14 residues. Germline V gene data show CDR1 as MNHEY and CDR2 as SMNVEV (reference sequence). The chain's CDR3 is CASSLGLSSYEQYF. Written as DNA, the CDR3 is TGTGCCAGCAGTTTAGGTTTGAGCTCCTACGAGCAGTACTTC.

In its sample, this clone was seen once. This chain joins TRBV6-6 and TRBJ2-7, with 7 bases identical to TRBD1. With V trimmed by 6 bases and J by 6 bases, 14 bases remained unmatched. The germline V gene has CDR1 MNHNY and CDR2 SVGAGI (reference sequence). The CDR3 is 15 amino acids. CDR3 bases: TGTGCCAGCAGCTTGACAGGGTCTTCATCGGGCGAGCAGTACTTC. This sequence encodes CASSLTGSSSGEQYF.

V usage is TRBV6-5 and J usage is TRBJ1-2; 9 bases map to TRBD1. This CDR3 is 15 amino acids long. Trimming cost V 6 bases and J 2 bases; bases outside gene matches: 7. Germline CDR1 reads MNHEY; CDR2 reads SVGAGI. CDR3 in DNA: TGTGCCAGCAGCGGACAGGGGTTTGGCAACTATGGCTACACCTTC. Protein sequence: CASSGQGFGNYGYTF.

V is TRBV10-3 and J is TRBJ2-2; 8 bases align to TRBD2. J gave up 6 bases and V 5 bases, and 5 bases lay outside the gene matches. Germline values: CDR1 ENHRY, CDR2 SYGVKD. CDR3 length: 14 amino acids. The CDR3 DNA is TGTGCCATCAGTACCGGGAGGGCCCCCGGGGAGCTGTTTTTT. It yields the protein CAISTGRAPGELFF.

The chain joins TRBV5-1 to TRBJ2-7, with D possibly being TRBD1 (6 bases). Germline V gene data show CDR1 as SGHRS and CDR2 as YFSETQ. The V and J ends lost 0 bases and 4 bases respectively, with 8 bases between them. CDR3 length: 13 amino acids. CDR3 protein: CASSLDRGYEQYF. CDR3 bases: TGCGCCAGCAGCTTGGATAGGGGGTACGAGCAGTACTTC.

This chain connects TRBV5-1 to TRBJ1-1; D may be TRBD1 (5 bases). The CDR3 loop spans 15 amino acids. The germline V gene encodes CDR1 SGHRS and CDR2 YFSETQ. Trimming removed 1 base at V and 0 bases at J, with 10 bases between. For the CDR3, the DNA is TGCGCCAGCAGCTTGAAAGAAGGGGTGAACACTGAAGCTTTCTTT. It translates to CASSLKEGVNTEAFF. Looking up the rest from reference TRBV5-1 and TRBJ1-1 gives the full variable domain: KAGVTQTPRYLIKTRGQQVTLSCSPISGHRSVSWYQQTPGQGLQFLFEYFSETQRNKGNFPGRFSGRQFSNSRSEMNVSTLELGDSALYLCASSLKEGVNTEAFFGQGTRLTVV.

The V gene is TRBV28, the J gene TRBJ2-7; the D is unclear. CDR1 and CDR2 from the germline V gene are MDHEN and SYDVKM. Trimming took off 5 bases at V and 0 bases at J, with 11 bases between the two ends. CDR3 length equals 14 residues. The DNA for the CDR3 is TGTGCCAGCAGTCTTACAGAATTCTCCTACGAGCAGTACTTC. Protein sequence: CASSLTEFSYEQYF.

The CDR3 here is CASSAGSSGNTIYF. The CDR3 bases are TGTGCCAGCAGTGCAGGTAGCTCTGGAAACACCATATATTTT. The chain couples TRBV28 to TRBJ1-3; unclear D gene. Germline loops: CDR1 MDHEN, CDR2 SYDVKM. The CDR3 sequence is 14 residues long. V was pared by 5 bases and J by 0 bases, with 8 bases between.